The 22 T cell receptor beta chains presented below share a single source sample, sequenced in a study of cytomegalovirus exposure and HLA in healthy donors. PCR used 60 Vbeta primers and 13 Jbeta primers. The repertoire was sequenced with immunoSEQ multiplex PCR; TCRdb's copy has only in-frame clones and lacks some. This table has roughly 200,000 clones, roughly 89% appearing once. The source material was PBMCs. These receptor sequences come from a woman between 18 and 29 years old in good health and CMV-seronegative.

This clone has a handful of counts. The chain is built from TRBV2 and TRBJ1-2, with 7 bases identical to TRBD1. Trimming took 5 bases from V and 6 from J; bases not matched to a gene: 12. The CDR3 contains 15 residues. Germline CDR1 and CDR2: SNHLY and FYNNEI. CDR3 DNA sequence: TGTGCCAGCAGTCAGACCGACAGGGACCGGAATGGCTACACCTTC. This codes for CASSQTDRDRNGYTF.

As for this clone: No conserved phenylalanine or tryptophan ends this CDR3, so it is likely a read error. V and J are TRBV27 and TRBJ2-7; TRBD1 aligns across 7 bases. The CDR3 is 15 amino acids. After removal of 6 bases from V and 6 bases from J, the junction contained 14 bases not matched to a gene. The germline V gene encodes CDR1 MNHEY and CDR2 SMNVEV (reference sequence). The CDR3 region has the DNA TGTGCCAGCAGCCACAGTGACAGGGACCCCGGCGAGCAGTACCTC. Amino acid sequence: CASSHSDRDPGEQYL.

This clone showed up just once. This chain connects TRBV2 to TRBJ2-5; possible D gene TRBD1, 5 bases. Germline V gives CDR1 SNHLY, CDR2 FYNNEI. The V end was cut by 7 bases, the J end by 5 bases, with 14 bases between. The CDR3 totals 13 residues. The CDR3 sequence is CASKLGAWETQYF. The CDR3 DNA sequence: TGTGCCAGCAAATTAGGGGCGTGGGAGACCCAGTACTTC.

V and J are TRBV2 and TRBJ2-7; 12 positions agree with TRBD2. V was pared by 1 base and J by 4 bases, with 5 bases of the junction left unmatched. Per the germline V gene, CDR1 is SNHLY and CDR2 is FYNNEI. This CDR3 region has 16 residues. The DNA for the CDR3 is TGTGCCAGCAGTGAAGGGCTAGCGGGGGGGCTGTACGAGCAGTACTTC. This translates into CASSEGLAGGLYEQYF.

The chain uses TRBV7-2 and TRBJ1-5, with D maybe TRBD1 (6 bases). The CDR3 is 15 amino acids. CDR1 SGHTA and CDR2 FQGNSA come from the germline V gene. V lost 2 bases to trimming and J lost 4 bases, with 12 bases between them. CDR3 residues: CASSLTGSMNQPQHF. For the CDR3, the DNA is TGTGCCAGCAGCTTAACAGGGTCGATGAATCAGCCCCAGCATTTT.

In nucleotides, the CDR3 is TGTGCCAGCAGTCCTCAGTGGCCCCCCTATGGCTACACCTTC. It encodes CASSPQWPPYGYTF. The V call is TRBV6-8, the J call TRBJ1-2; D gene uncertain. The CDR3 runs 14 residues. Looked up from germline, CDR1 is MNHGY and CDR2 is SAAAGT. V lost 5 bases, J lost 4 bases, and 14 bases lay in between.

This clone was observed a single time. This chain joins TRBV6-6 and TRBJ1-3, with TRBD1 matching over 9 bases. The CDR3 spans 16 residues. The ends lost 5 bases at V and 7 bases at J; junction bases unmatched: 12. CDR1 and CDR2 from the germline V gene are MNHNY and SVGAGI (reference sequence). CDR3 DNA sequence: TGTGCCAGCAGTCTATCGCGGGACAGGGTGGGCAACACCATATATTTT. Amino acids: CASSLSRDRVGNTIYF.

The rearrangement uses TRBV7-9 and TRBJ1-2; no reliable D call. V lost 5 bases and J 4 bases, leaving 11 bases between the germline ends. The CDR3 runs to 13 residues. From germline, CDR1 is SEHNR and CDR2 FQNEAQ (reference sequence). In nucleotides, the CDR3 is TGTGCCAGCAGCACCGACGGGAGCTATGGCTACACCTTC. Protein sequence: CASSTDGSYGYTF.

The V and J genes are TRBV6-6 and TRBJ1-1; 7 positions match TRBD1. Germline V CDR1 and CDR2: MNHNY, SVGAGI (reference sequence). The J segment lost 1 base and the V segment lost 6 bases, leaving 5 bases of the junction unmatched. The CDR3 is 14 amino acids. Here the CDR3 DNA reads TGTGCCAGCAGAATGGGACAGCCGAACACTGAAGCTTTCTTT. It encodes CASRMGQPNTEAFF.

This chain uses TRBV5-1 with TRBJ2-7; TRBD1 matches 9 bases. This CDR3 is built from 16 residues. The trim removed 2 bases at V and 2 bases at J, leaving 8 bases unmatched. Germline loops: CDR1 SGHRS, CDR2 YFSETQ. Written as DNA, the CDR3 is TGCGCCAGCAGCTTTTCGGGGGGACAGGGAACCTACGAGCAGTACTTC. Translated, it gives CASSFSGGQGTYEQYF.

The rearrangement links TRBV9 to TRBJ1-1, with a possible D match to TRBD1 (5 bases). Germline V gene sequence: CDR1 SGDLS, CDR2 YYNGEE. Trimming removed 1 base at V and 7 bases at J, with 17 bases between. The CDR3 length is 15 residues. The CDR3 reads CASSVRQQPFDEAFF. CDR3 DNA sequence: TGTGCCAGCAGCGTACGACAGCAGCCCTTCGATGAAGCTTTCTTT.

The chain uses TRBV27 and TRBJ2-3; D is ambiguous. This CDR3 is 15 amino acids long. Trimming cost V 4 bases and J 0 bases, with 11 bases left between them. Germline V lookup: CDR1 MNHEY, CDR2 SMNVEV (reference sequence). The CDR3 loop is CASSSGRASTDTQYF. The CDR3 DNA reads as TGTGCCAGCAGTTCTGGCCGTGCTAGCACAGATACGCAGTATTTT.

The chain employs TRBV9 and TRBJ2-1; no clear D. Trimming shortened V by 4 bases and J by 0 bases, and 11 bases separated the two germline ends. Germline assignment: CDR1 SGDLS and CDR2 YYNGEE. There are 15 residues in the CDR3. The CDR3 DNA sequence: TGTGCCAGCAGCCCCACTCGCGGCTCCTACAATGAGCAGTTCTTC. Protein sequence: CASSPTRGSYNEQFF.

The chain employs TRBV6-4 and TRBJ1-1, with D perhaps matching TRBD1 (5 bases). CDR1 and CDR2 from the germline V gene are MRHNA and SNTAGT. V was cut by 0 bases and J by 1 base, with 9 bases left in between. The CDR3 has 15 residues. The CDR3 DNA reads TGTGCCAGCAGTGACTCGCCAGGGCAGAACACTGAAGCTTTCTTT. Protein sequence: CASSDSPGQNTEAFF.

Comments on this clone: At the DNA level, this CDR3 is encoded by other sequences in the same sample as well. The rearrangement joins TRBV18 to TRBJ1-2; 11 bases are shared with TRBD1. This CDR3 comprises 14 residues. After removal of 6 bases from V and 3 bases from J, the junction contained 3 bases not matched to a gene. Germline assignment: CDR1 KGHSH and CDR2 LQKENI. The CDR3 loop reads CASSTGQGDYGYTF. In DNA form, the CDR3 reads TGTGCCAGCTCTACGGGACAGGGGGACTATGGCTACACCTTC. Supplemented by reference TRBV18 and TRBJ1-2, the full variable domain reads NAGVMQNPRHLVRRRGQEARLRCSPMKGHSHVYWYRQLPEEGLKFMVYLQKENIIDESGMPKERFSAEFPKEGPSILRIQQVVRGDSAAYFCASSTGQGDYGYTFGSGTRLTVV.

This clone was seen more than once but under ten times. J is TRBJ2-7 and V is TRBV6-1; D possibly corresponds to TRBD2 (7 bases). This CDR3 region has 15 residues. The germline V gene has CDR1 MNHNS and CDR2 SASEGT. V shed 5 bases and J shed 2 bases, with 16 bases lying between them. The DNA for the CDR3 is TGTGCCAGCAGTACAACAGGGAGGGTAGCCTACGAGCAGTACTTC. As protein: CASSTTGRVAYEQYF.

This clone has just one count. The rearrangement links TRBV29-1 to TRBJ2-3, with D possibly TRBD1 on 5 matching bases. The CDR3 is 13 amino acids. With 5 bases removed from V and 1 base from J, the gap between germline ends came to 10 bases. Germline CDR1 reads SQVTM; CDR2 reads ANQGSEA. This CDR3 reads CSVLTAGTDTQYF. The CDR3 DNA follows: TGCAGCGTTCTGACAGCTGGCACAGATACGCAGTATTTT.

Comments on this clone: The same CDR3 arises from other DNA sequences in this sample as well. The V gene is TRBV6-6, the J gene TRBJ2-3; tentative D call: TRBD1 (5 bases). CDR1 is MNHNY and CDR2 is SVGAGI in the germline V gene (reference sequence). The germline V and J ends were trimmed by 4 bases and 0 bases, with 11 bases remaining between them. CDR3 length: 15 residues. This CDR3 is CASSLRGASTDTQYF. The CDR3 DNA reads as TGTGCCAGCAGTTTAAGGGGCGCTAGCACAGATACGCAGTATTTT.

The V gene is TRBV5-1, the J gene TRBJ2-3, with D hard to call. With 4 bases removed from V and 0 bases from J, the gap between germline ends came to 3 bases. CDR1 and CDR2 (germline): SGHRS, YFSETQ. CDR3 size: 12 residues. CDR3 protein: CASSLSTDTQYF. CDR3 coding DNA: TGCGCCAGCAGCCTGAGCACAGATACGCAGTATTTT.

This rearrangement joins TRBV27 to TRBJ2-6, with TRBD1 matching 10 bases. Germline V gene sequence: CDR1 MNHEY, CDR2 SMNVEV (reference sequence). The ends lost 6 bases at V and 0 bases at J; junction bases unmatched: 8. The CDR3 is 18 residues long. In DNA, the CDR3 is TGTGCCAGCAGGTACCGGGACAGGGGACTCTCTGGGGCCAACGTCCTGACTTTC. It specifies CASRYRDRGLSGANVLTF.

The DNA for the CDR3 is TGTGCCAGCAGCCCCAGGGACTTTAACACCGGGGAGCTGTTTTTT. This translates into CASSPRDFNTGELFF. The chain carries TRBV4-2 and TRBJ2-2; possible D gene TRBD2, 6 bases. The germline V gene encodes CDR1 LGHNA and CDR2 YNFKEQ. V was cut by 4 bases and J by 2 bases, with 11 bases left in between. This CDR3 contains 15 residues.

This clone came up once. The chain links TRBV5-1 to TRBJ1-2; 8 bases agree with TRBD1. After removal of 4 bases from V and 0 bases from J, the junction contained 5 bases not matched to a gene. Germline V lookup: CDR1 SGHRS, CDR2 YFSETQ. This CDR3 comprises 15 residues. CDR3 DNA sequence: TGCGCCAGCAGCCCCGGACAGGGAGCTAACTATGGCTACACCTTC. Residues: CASSPGQGANYGYTF.